The 14 T cell receptor beta chains in this list originate from one sample, sequenced in a study of T cells in Graves' hyperthyroidism and ophthalmopathy. Amplification targeted TCR beta CDR3 regions from RNA transcripts. The TCR CDR3 first-round RT-PCR relied on the HTBI primer set. TCRdb itself ran the multiplex PCR reads through MiXCR, one entry per CDR3 protein. The sample holds around 350,000 distinct CDR3 sequences; approximately 14% are singletons and the top ten take approximately 19%. Specimen: blood. The receptors shown here come from a woman aged 60-75 years with Graves' ophthalmopathy.

The J gene is TRBJ2-2, the V gene TRBV7-9, with D possibly being TRBD1 or TRBD2 (5 bases each). This CDR3 is 18 amino acids long. CDR1 SEHNR and CDR2 FQNEAQ come from the germline V gene (reference sequence). Trimming cost V 5 bases and J 4 bases, with 23 bases left between them. DNA of the CDR3: TGTGCCAGCAGCCGGCCGGGTTCGGGGCAAGGCGGCACCGGGGAGCTGTTTTTT. Protein sequence: CASSRPGSGQGGTGELFF.

Ten or more counts support this clonotype. The J gene is TRBJ1-5, the V gene TRBV6-1, with D hard to call. The CDR3 totals 15 residues. The V gene lost 3 bases and the J gene lost 2 bases, with 11 bases spanning the gap. From germline, CDR1 is MNHNS and CDR2 SASEGT. The CDR3 reads CASSDRPLGNQPQHF. Written as DNA, the CDR3 is TGTGCCAGCAGTGATAGGCCTCTCGGCAATCAGCCCCAGCATTTT.

This sequence joins TRBV12-5 and TRBJ2-1; TRBD1 matches at 7 bases. J was trimmed by 0 bases and V by 1 base; bases with no gene match: 6. This CDR3 contains 17 residues. Germline V gene sequence: CDR1 LGHNT, CDR2 FRNRAP. The CDR3: CASGLARWDSSYNEQFF. CDR3 sequence (DNA): TGTGCTAGTGGTTTGGCCAGATGGGACAGCTCCTACAATGAGCAGTTCTTC.

This clonotype has a count of ten or more. This sequence joins TRBV5-6 and TRBJ2-1; tentatively, D is TRBD2 (5 bases). CDR1 SGHDT and CDR2 YYEEEE come from the germline V gene. V lost 4 bases and J lost 8, with 10 bases in between. This CDR3 contains 12 residues. CDR3 bases: TGTGCCAGCAGCCGAGGGTTGCATGAGCAGTTCTTC. As protein: CASSRGLHEQFF.

This clonotype was found many times. The V gene is TRBV5-1, the J gene TRBJ2-2, with 8 positions matching TRBD1. This CDR3 is 17 amino acids long. From germline, CDR1 is SGHRS and CDR2 YFSETQ. After removal of 0 bases from V and 7 bases from J, the junction contained 11 bases not matched to a gene. In DNA form, the CDR3 reads TGCGCCAGCAGCTTGGTGCGTGCCGACAGGGGAGTCGGGGAGCTGTTTTTT. This codes for CASSLVRADRGVGELFF.

A word on this clonotype: Relative to the germline gene, one junction end is altered; a read error may explain this. The V gene is TRBV5-1, the J gene TRBJ2-1; D is perhaps TRBD1 or TRBD2 (6 bases each). Germline V gene sequence: CDR1 SGHRS, CDR2 YFSETQ. The CDR3 contains 17 residues. The CDR3 sequence: CASSLGLGGQGVNGQFF. CDR3 DNA: TGCGCCAGCAGCTTGGGGTTGGGGGGACAAGGTGTGAATGGGCAGTTCTTC.

This clonotype was seen a few times. This chain links TRBV2 with TRBJ2-5; 8 bases map to TRBD1. Germline trimming cut 6 bases from V and 9 bases from J; bases unmatched to any gene: 12. The CDR3 consists of 14 residues. CDR1 and CDR2 from the germline V gene are SNHLY and FYNNEI. The CDR3 region has the DNA TGTGCCAGCAGGGAGGACAGGGTGCTTGTGTCCCAGTACTTC. It is translated as CASREDRVLVSQYF.

This clonotype was counted many times. This chain uses TRBV28 with TRBJ2-1, with a possible D match to TRBD1 (5 bases). Germline CDR1 is MDHEN and CDR2 is SYDVKM. The CDR3 runs to 15 residues. V lost 6 bases to trimming and J lost 2 bases, with 14 bases between them. CDR3 nucleotide sequence: TGTGCCAGCAGCCCAGGGCGTCATCCCTACAATGAGCAGTTCTTC. Protein product: CASSPGRHPYNEQFF.

This clonotype was observed a few times. V usage is TRBV29-1 and J usage is TRBJ2-7; D remains unclear. Looked up from germline, CDR1 is SQVTM and CDR2 is ANQGSEA. CDR3 length: 13 residues. The V end lost 0 bases, the J end lost 2 bases, and 8 bases lay between the germline ends. The CDR3 coding sequence is TGCAGCGTTGAAGATAGCACTACCTACGAGCAGTACTTC. Translating it yields CSVEDSTTYEQYF.

The V and J genes are TRBV11-1 and TRBJ2-1; 11 positions agree with TRBD2. The CDR3 length is 18 residues. V was pared by 3 bases and J by 3 bases, with 10 bases of the junction left unmatched. Germline-derived CDR1 and CDR2 are SGHAT and FQDESV (reference sequence). CDR3 region: CASSFDPPLAGVYNEQFF. The CDR3 DNA sequence: TGTGCCAGCAGCTTTGACCCCCCACTAGCGGGAGTCTACAATGAGCAGTTCTTC.

This clonotype was seen many times. The chain combines TRBV27 with TRBJ2-1; 13 bases are shared with TRBD2. Germline V gene lookup returns CDR1 MNHEY and CDR2 SMNVEV (reference sequence). Trimming took 4 bases from V and 2 from J; bases not matched to a gene: 5. The CDR3 is 17 residues long. DNA for the CDR3: TGTGCCAGCAGTTCCCTGGGACTAGCGGGGCCCTACAATGAGCAGTTCTTC. Its protein product is CASSSLGLAGPYNEQFF.

At least ten counts were recorded for this clonotype. This chain links TRBV7-2 with TRBJ2-3, with a weak D call TRBD1 (6 bases). The CDR3 extends over 14 amino acids. Trimming stripped 1 base from V and 3 bases from J, with 8 bases between. Germline CDR1 reads SGHTA; CDR2 reads FQGNSA. The CDR3 DNA reads TGTGCCAGCAGCTTAGGGGGGCCGACAGATACGCAGTATTTT. Its translation is CASSLGGPTDTQYF.

This clonotype was found a few times. This could be a read error, since a much larger clone is one nucleotide away. V gene TRBV20-1 combines with J gene TRBJ2-7, with D maybe TRBD1 (6 bases). Per germline, CDR1 DFQATT and CDR2 SNEGSKA (reference sequence). This CDR3 is built from 13 residues. Trimming pared 2 bases from V and 7 bases from J, leaving 15 bases between. CDR3 coding DNA: TGCAGTGCTAGACCCGCCGGCAGGGGTGAGCAGTACTTC. Protein product: CSARPAGRGEQYF.

This clonotype appeared a single time. The chain combines TRBV9 with TRBJ2-1, with 8 positions matching TRBD2. V shed 3 bases and J 9 bases; nucleotides not matched to a gene: 11. CDR1 and CDR2 from the germline V gene are SGDLS and YYNGEE. The CDR3 loop spans 15 amino acids. The CDR3 reads CASSAHSAGGGEQFF. CDR3 nucleotide sequence: TGTGCCAGCAGCGCCCACTCCGCGGGAGGAGGTGAGCAGTTCTTC.